This T cell receptor beta chain stems from a study of shared clonotypes between healthy human individuals. Regarding this clone: What it recognizes is unknown.

Donors were Caucasian adults residing in Nashville, Tennessee, USA. Study-wide points: Across subsets, estimated richness was generally greater for naive than for memory populations.

The CDR3 runs to 16 residues. Trimming took 4 bases from V and 0 from J; bases not matched to a gene: 7. Germline CDR1 is SGDLS and CDR2 is YYNGEE. For each subset, genomic DNA was distributed in equal portions over several immunoSEQ plates. An approximately 210 ng quantity of DNA, 25,000 to 30,000 T cell genomes, went into the sorted-subset replicate PCRs. Sequencing was performed with immunoSEQ multiplex PCR; in TCRdb, only in-frame clones are kept and a portion is missing. Of about 1.1 million clones in the sample, around three quarters are singletons; the top ten hold 0.89%. The V call is TRBV9, the J call TRBJ1-3; 7 nucleotides match TRBD1. Sequences were obtained from memory CD4+ T cells from PBMCs. Regarding subset: CD45RA-negative fraction. The TCR sequence derives from a man aged 18 to 30 in good health. Some clones in this sample may be carry-over from other donors' samples. CDR3 coding DNA: TGTGCCAGCAGCCCCCGTGGGGACAGCTCTGGAAACACCATATATTTT. Amino acid sequence: CASSPRGDSSGNTIYF.